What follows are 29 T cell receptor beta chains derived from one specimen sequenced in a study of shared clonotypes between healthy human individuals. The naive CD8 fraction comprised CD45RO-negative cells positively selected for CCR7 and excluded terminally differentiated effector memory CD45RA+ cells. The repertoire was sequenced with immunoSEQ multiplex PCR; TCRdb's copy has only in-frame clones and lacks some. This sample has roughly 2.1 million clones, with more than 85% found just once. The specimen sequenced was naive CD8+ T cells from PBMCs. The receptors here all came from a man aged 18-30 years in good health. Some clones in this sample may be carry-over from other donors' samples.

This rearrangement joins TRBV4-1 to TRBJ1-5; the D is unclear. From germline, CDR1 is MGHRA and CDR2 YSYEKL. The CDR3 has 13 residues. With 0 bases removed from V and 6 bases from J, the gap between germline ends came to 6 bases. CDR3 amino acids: CASSQDNIQPQHF. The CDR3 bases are TGCGCCAGCAGCCAAGATAATATTCAGCCCCAGCATTTT.

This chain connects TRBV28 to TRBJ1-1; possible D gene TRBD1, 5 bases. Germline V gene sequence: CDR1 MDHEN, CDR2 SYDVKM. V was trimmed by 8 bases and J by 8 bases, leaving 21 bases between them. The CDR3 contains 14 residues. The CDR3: CASLPLRGAPEAFF. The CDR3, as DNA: TGTGCCAGCCTACCTTTGAGAGGGGCCCCAGAAGCTTTCTTT.

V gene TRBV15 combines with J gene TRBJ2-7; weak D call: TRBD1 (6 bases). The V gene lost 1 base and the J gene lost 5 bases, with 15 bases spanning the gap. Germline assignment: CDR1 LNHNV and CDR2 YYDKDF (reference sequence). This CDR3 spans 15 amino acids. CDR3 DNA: TGTGCCACCAGCAGAGTGAAACAGGGTGGGCACGAGCAGTACTTC. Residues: CATSRVKQGGHEQYF.

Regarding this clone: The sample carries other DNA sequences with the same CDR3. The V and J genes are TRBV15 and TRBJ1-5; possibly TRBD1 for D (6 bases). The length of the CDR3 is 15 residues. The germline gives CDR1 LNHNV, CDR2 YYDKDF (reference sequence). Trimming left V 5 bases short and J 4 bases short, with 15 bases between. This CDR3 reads CATSGGGGRNQPQHF. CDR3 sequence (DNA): TGTGCCACCAGCGGTGGTGGGGGGCGAAATCAGCCCCAGCATTTT. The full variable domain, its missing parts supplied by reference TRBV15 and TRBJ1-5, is DAMVIQNPRYQVTQFGKPVTLSCSQTLNHNVMYWYQQKSSQAPKLLFHYYDKDFNNEADTPDNFQSRRPNTSFCFLDIRSPGLGDTAMYLCATSGGGGRNQPQHFGDGTRLSIL.

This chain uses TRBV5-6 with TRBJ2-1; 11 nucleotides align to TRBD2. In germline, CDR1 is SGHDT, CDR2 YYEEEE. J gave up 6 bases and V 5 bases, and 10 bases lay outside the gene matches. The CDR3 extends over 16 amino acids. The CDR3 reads CASSTLAGGGRNEQFF. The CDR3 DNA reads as TGTGCCAGCAGTACCTTAGCGGGAGGGGGGCGCAATGAGCAGTTCTTC.

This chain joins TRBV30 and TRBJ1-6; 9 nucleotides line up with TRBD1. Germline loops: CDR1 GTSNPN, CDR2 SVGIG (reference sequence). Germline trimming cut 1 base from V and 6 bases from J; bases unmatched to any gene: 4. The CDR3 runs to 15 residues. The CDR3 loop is CAWSDGTGSNSPLHF. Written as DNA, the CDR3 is TGTGCCTGGAGTGATGGGACAGGGTCTAATTCACCCCTCCACTTT.

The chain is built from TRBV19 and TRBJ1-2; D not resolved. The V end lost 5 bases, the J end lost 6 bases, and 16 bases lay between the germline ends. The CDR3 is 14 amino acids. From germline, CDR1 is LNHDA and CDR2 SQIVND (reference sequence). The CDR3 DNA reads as TGTGCCAGTAGTGCCCGCCCGAGACTGGATGGCTACACCTTC. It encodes CASSARPRLDGYTF.

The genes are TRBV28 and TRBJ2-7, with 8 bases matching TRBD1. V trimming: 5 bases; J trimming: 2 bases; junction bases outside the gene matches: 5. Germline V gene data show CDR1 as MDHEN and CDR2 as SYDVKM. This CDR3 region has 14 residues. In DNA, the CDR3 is TGTGCCAGCAGTACGGACAGGGAGACCTACGAGCAGTACTTC. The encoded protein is CASSTDRETYEQYF.

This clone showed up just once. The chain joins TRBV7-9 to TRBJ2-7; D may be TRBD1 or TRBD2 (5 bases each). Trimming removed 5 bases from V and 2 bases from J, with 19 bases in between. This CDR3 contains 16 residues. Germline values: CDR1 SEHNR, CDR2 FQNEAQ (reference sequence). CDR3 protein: CASSLYRDPWTYEQYF. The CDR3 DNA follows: TGTGCCAGCAGCCTATACCGGGACCCTTGGACCTACGAGCAGTACTTC.

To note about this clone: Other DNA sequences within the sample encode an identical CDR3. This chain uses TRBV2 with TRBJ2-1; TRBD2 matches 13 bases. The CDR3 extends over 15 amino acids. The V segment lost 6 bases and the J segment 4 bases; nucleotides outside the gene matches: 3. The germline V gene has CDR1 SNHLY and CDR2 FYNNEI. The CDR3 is CASRQGLAGYNEQFF. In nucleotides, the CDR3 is TGTGCCAGCAGGCAGGGACTAGCGGGGTACAATGAGCAGTTCTTC. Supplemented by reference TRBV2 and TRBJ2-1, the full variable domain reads EPEVTQTPSHQVTQMGQEVILRCVPISNHLYFYWYRQILGQKVEFLVSFYNNEISEKSEIFDDQFSVERPDGSNFTLKIRSTKLEDSAMYFCASRQGLAGYNEQFFGPGTRLTVL.

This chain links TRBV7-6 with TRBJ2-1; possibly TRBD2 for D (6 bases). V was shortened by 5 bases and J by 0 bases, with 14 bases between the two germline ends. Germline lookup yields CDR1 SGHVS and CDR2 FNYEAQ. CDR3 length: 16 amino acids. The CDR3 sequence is CASSVTGGSSYNEQFF. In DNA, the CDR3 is TGTGCCAGCAGCGTAACAGGAGGGAGCTCCTACAATGAGCAGTTCTTC.

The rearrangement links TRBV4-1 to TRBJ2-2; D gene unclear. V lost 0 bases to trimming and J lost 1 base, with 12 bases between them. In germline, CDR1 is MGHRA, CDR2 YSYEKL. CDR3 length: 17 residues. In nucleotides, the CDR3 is TGCGCCAGCAGCCAAGATCCCCCCCCGCGGAACACCGGGGAGCTGTTTTTT. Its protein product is CASSQDPPPRNTGELFF.

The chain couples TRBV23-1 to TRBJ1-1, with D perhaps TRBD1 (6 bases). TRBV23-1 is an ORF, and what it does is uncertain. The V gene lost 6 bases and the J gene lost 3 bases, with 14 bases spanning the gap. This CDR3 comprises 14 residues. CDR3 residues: CASRTTGDYTEAFF. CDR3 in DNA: TGCGCCAGCAGGACGACAGGAGACTACACTGAAGCTTTCTTT.

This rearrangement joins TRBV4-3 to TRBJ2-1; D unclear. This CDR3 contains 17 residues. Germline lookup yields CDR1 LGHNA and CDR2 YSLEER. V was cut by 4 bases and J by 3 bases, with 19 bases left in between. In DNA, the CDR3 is TGCGCCAGCAGCCCCACCTTCGTGGGCAGGATCTACAATGAGCAGTTCTTC. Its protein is CASSPTFVGRIYNEQFF.

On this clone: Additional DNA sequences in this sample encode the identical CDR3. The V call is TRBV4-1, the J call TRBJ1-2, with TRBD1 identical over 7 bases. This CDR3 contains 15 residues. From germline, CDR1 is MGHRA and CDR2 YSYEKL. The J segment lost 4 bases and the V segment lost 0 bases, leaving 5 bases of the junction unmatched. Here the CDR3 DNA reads TGCGCCAGCAGCCAAGATCGCGGGACAGCCTATGGCTACACCTTC. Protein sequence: CASSQDRGTAYGYTF.

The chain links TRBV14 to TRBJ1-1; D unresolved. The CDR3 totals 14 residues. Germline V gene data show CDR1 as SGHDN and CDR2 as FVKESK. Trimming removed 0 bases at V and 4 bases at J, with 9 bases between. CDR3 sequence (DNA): TGTGCCAGCAGCCAAGATTGGGGAATCACTGAAGCTTTCTTT. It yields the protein CASSQDWGITEAFF.

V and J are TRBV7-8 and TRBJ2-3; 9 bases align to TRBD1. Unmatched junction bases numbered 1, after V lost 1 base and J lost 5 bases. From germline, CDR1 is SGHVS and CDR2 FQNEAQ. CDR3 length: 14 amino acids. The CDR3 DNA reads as TGTGCCAGCAGCTTAGGGACAGGGGTAGATACGCAGTATTTT. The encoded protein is CASSLGTGVDTQYF.

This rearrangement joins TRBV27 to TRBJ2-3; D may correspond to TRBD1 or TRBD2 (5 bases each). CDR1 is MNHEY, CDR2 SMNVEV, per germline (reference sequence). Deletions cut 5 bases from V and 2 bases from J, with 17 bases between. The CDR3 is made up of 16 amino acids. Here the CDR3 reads CASSPSIGETTDTQYF. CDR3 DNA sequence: TGTGCCAGCAGTCCCTCAATAGGGGAGACCACAGATACGCAGTATTTT.

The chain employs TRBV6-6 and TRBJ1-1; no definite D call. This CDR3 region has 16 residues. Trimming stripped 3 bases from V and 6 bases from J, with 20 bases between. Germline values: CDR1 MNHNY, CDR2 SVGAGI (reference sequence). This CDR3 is CASSYHSPPGLSEAFF. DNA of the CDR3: TGTGCCAGCAGTTATCATTCCCCCCCCGGACTTTCTGAAGCTTTCTTT.

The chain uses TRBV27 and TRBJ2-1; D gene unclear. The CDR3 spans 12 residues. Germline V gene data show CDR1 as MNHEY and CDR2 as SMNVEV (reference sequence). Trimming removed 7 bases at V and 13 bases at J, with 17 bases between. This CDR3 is CASTPTDRFQFF. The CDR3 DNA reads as TGTGCCAGCACTCCGACTGACCGGTTCCAGTTCTTC.

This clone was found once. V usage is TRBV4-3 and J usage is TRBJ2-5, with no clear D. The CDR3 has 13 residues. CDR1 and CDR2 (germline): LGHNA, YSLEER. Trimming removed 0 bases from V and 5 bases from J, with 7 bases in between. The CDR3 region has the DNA TGCGCCAGCAGCCAAGATTCGGACGAGACCCAGTACTTC. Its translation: CASSQDSDETQYF.

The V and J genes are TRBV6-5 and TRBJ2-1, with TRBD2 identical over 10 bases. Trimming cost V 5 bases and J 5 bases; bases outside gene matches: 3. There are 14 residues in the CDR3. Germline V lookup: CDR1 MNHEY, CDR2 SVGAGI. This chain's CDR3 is CASSKGTSDNEQFF. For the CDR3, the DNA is TGTGCCAGCAGTAAAGGGACTAGCGACAATGAGCAGTTCTTC.

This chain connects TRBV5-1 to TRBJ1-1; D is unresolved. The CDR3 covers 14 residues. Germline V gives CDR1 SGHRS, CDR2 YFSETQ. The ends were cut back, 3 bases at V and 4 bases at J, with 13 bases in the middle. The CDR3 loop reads CASSWTGGITEAFF. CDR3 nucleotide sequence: TGCGCCAGCAGCTGGACCGGTGGTATCACTGAAGCTTTCTTT.

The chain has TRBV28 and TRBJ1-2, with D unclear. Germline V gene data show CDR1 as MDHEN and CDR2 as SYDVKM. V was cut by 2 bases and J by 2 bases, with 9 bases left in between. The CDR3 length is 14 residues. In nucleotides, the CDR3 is TGTGCCAGCAGTTTAGTCAGCCGAAACTATGGCTACACCTTC. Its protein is CASSLVSRNYGYTF.

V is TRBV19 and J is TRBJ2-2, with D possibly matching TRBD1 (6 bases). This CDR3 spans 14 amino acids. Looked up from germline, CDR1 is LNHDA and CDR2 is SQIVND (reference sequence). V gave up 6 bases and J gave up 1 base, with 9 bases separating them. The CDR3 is CASSKGGNTGELFF. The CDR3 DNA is TGTGCCAGTAGCAAAGGGGGGAACACCGGGGAGCTGTTTTTT.

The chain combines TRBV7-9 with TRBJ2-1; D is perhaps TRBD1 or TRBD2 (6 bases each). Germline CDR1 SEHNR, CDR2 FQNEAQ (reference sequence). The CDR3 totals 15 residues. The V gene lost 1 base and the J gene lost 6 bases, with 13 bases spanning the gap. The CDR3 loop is CASSLGGLARNEQFF. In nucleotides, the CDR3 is TGTGCCAGCAGCTTAGGGGGGCTAGCGCGCAATGAGCAGTTCTTC.

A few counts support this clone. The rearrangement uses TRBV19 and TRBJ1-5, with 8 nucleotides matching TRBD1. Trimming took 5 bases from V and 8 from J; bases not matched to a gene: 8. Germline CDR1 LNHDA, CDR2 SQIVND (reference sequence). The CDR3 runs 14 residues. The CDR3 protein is CASSPLQGGEPQHF. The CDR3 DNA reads TGTGCCAGTAGTCCCCTACAGGGGGGCGAGCCCCAGCATTTT.

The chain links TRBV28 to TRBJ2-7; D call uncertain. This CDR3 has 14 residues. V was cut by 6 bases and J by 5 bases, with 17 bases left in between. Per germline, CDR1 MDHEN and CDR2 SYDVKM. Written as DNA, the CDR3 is TGTGCCAGCAGCCCGCGCCCCGCAAGGGACGAGCAGTACTTC. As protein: CASSPRPARDEQYF.

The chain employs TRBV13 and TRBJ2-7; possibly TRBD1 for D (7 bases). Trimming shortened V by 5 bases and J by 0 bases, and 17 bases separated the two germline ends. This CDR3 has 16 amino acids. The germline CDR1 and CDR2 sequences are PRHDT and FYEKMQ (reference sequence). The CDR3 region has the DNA TGTGCCAGCAGCAACTCGGGGGACAGATTCTCCTACGAGCAGTACTTC. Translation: CASSNSGDRFSYEQYF.